Listed below are T cell receptor beta chains from one sample, sequenced in a study of T cells in Graves' hyperthyroidism and ophthalmopathy. TCRdb reanalysed the multiplex PCR reads using MiXCR and keeps one entry per CDR3 protein. The sample holds around 200,000 distinct CDR3 sequences, around 19% seen once. The sample taken for sequencing was blood. These receptors originate from a man aged 40-50 years with Graves' hyperthyroidism. CDR3s include the opening cysteine and the closing phenylalanine or tryptophan. D genes are given only for firm matches. Clone size, where shown, is once, few, many, or a class for clones that have expanded.

D gene	clone size	V gene	J gene	CDR3 protein	CDR3 DNA
.	.	TRBV29-1	TRBJ1-2	CSVEAARALYGYTF	TGCAGCGTTGAAGCTGCCAGGGCCCTCTATGGCTACACCTTC
TRBD1	many	TRBV2	TRBJ2-7	CASTQSTGGHEQYF	TGTGCCAGCACGCAGTCGACAGGGGGCCACGAGCAGTACTTC
TRBD2	many	TRBV5-1	TRBJ2-7	CASSIGVGLAGRSYEQYF	TGCGCCAGCAGCATAGGAGTCGGACTAGCGGGCAGATCCTACGAGCAGTACTTC
.	.	TRBV7-8	TRBJ1-2	CASSLAGGRETNYGYTF	TGTGCCAGCAGCTTAGCGGGGGGAAGAGAGACTAACTATGGCTACACCTTC
.	many	TRBV28	TRBJ1-4	CASSSLVEKLFF	TGTGCCAGCAGTTCCCTAGTTGAAAAACTGTTTTTT
TRBD1	many	TRBV24-1	TRBJ2-1	CATTRTGRENEQFF	TGTGCCACCACTAGGACAGGAAGGGAAAATGAGCAGTTCTTC
TRBD1	.	TRBV5-4	TRBJ1-3	CVSSPRTGERNTIYF	TGTGTCAGCAGCCCGCGGACAGGTGAACGAAACACCATATATTTT
TRBD1	many	TRBV7-2	TRBJ2-3	CASSSRGQGIAGTDTQYF	TGTGCCAGCAGCTCCCGGGGACAGGGGATCGCTGGCACAGATACGCAGTATTTT
TRBD1	many	TRBV20-1	TRBJ1-2	CSAQRQGAGGYTF	TGCAGTGCCCAAAGACAGGGGGCGGGAGGCTACACCTTC
TRBD1	many	TRBV20-1	TRBJ1-2	CSASPGTALPRSYTF	TGCAGTGCTAGCCCCGGGACAGCTCTCCCACGAAGCTACACCTTC
.	many	TRBV12-3/TRBV12-4	TRBJ2-1	CASSLLLRGRSYNEQFF	TGTGCCAGCAGTTTACTTCTCAGGGGTCGGTCCTACAATGAGCAGTTCTTC
.	.	TRBV5-6	TRBJ2-5	CASSLAGGGTQYF	TGTGCCAGCAGCTTGGCAGGTGGGGGGACCCAGTACTTC
.	few	TRBV10-3	TRBJ1-3	CAIREQILSGNTIYF	TGTGCCATCAGGGAACAGATCCTCTCTGGAAACACCATATATTTT
.	.	TRBV9	TRBJ1-1	CASSVGAGGGAFF	TGTGCCAGCAGCGTAGGGGCGGGGGGTGGCGCTTTCTTT
TRBD1	many	TRBV13	TRBJ1-1	CASSYRGRAEAFF	TGTGCCAGCAGCTACAGGGGAAGGGCTGAAGCTTTCTTT
.	many	TRBV2	TRBJ1-5	CASRAGPNQPQHF	TGTGCCAGTAGGGCGGGGCCCAATCAGCCCCAGCATTTT
TRBD1	many	TRBV20-1	TRBJ2-2	CSARDGTGVTGELFF	TGCAGTGCTAGAGATGGGACAGGGGTCACCGGGGAGCTGTTTTTT
.	many	TRBV7-8	TRBJ2-2	CASSLNIDSPTGELFF	TGTGCCAGCAGCTTAAACATCGACAGCCCCACCGGGGAGCTGTTTTTT
.	many	TRBV18	TRBJ2-5	CASSPVSQETQYF	TGTGCCAGCTCACCGGTCAGCCAAGAGACCCAGTACTTC
.	.	TRBV7-2	TRBJ1-5	CASSRRAGSSNQPQHF	TGTGCCAGCAGCCGAAGGGCAGGGTCTAGCAATCAGCCCCAGCATTTT
.	many	TRBV5-1	TRBJ1-5	CASARGGDQPQHF	TGCGCCAGCGCCCGGGGGGGGGACCAGCCCCAGCATTTT
.	many	TRBV18	TRBJ1-5	CASSPNQGGQPQHF	TGTGCCAGCTCACCTAATCAAGGGGGTCAGCCCCAGCATTTT
.	.	TRBV7-8	TRBJ2-7	CASSLTASSYEQYF	TGTGCCAGCAGCTTAACGGCGAGCTCCTACGAGCAGTACTTC
TRBD1	few	TRBV5-6	TRBJ2-3	CASSIPGTASTDTQYF	TGTGCCAGCAGCATACCCGGGACAGCTAGCACAGATACGCAGTATTTT
.	few	TRBV18	TRBJ1-4	CASSPVRDEKLFF	TGTGCCAGCTCACCCGTTCGGGATGAAAAACTGTTTTTT
.	.	TRBV30	TRBJ1-3	CAWSLQGWTLSGNTIYF	TGTGCCTGGAGTCTACAGGGTTGGACTCTCTCTGGAAACACCATATATTTT
.	few	TRBV4-3	TRBJ2-7	CASSRRDSRSSYEQYF	TGCGCCAGCAGCAGGCGGGACAGTCGGAGCTCCTACGAGCAGTACTTC
.	few	TRBV28	TRBJ1-2	CASSSQNYGYTF	TGTGCCAGCAGTTCCCAAAACTATGGCTACACCTTC
TRBD1	few	TRBV18	TRBJ2-1	CASSPGTGSDEQFF	TGTGCCAGCTCACCTGGGACAGGGTCGGATGAGCAGTTCTTC
.	many	TRBV20-1	TRBJ1-2	CSASLTGWLNGYTF	TGCAGTGCTAGTTTAACAGGGTGGCTCAATGGCTACACCTTC
.	many	TRBV7-9	TRBJ2-1	CASSKKAMGNEQFF	TGTGCCAGCAGCAAAAAGGCGATGGGCAATGAGCAGTTCTTC
TRBD2	.	TRBV9	TRBJ2-2	CASSVALLGGSTGELFF	TGTGCCAGCAGCGTAGCGCTGCTAGGCGGGAGCACCGGGGAGCTGTTTTTT
.	many	TRBV20-1	TRBJ2-5	CSARDFRGETQYF	TGCAGTGCTAGAGATTTCAGAGGAGAGACCCAGTACTTC
TRBD1	many	TRBV4-3	TRBJ2-3	CASSQDDRGLTDTQYF	TGCGCCAGCAGCCAAGATGACAGGGGGCTGACAGATACGCAGTATTTT
.	many	TRBV9	TRBJ1-1	CASSVLGTANTEAFF	TGTGCCAGCAGCGTCTTAGGGACCGCGAACACTGAAGCTTTCTTT
.	many	TRBV28	TRBJ1-2	CASSLLSLTNYGYTF	TGTGCCAGCAGTTTGTTGTCTCTCACTAACTATGGCTACACCTTC
TRBD2	.	TRBV28	TRBJ2-5	CASSFRLAGETQYF	TGTGCCAGCAGTTTTCGACTAGCAGGCGAGACCCAGTACTTC
TRBD1	.	TRBV9	TRBJ1-2	CASSVAGQGARGYTF	TGTGCCAGCAGCGTAGCTGGACAGGGGGCCCGAGGCTACACCTTC
.	.	TRBV29-1	TRBJ1-5	CSVGVGGQPQHF	TGCAGCGTTGGGGTAGGGGGTCAGCCCCAGCATTTT
TRBD2	.	TRBV6-1	TRBJ2-7	CASESGGSSYEQYF	TGTGCCAGTGAAAGCGGGGGGAGCTCCTACGAGCAGTACTTC
.	many	TRBV3-1	TRBJ1-5	CASSLGAGIDQPQHF	TGTGCCAGCAGTCTCGGGGCAGGGATCGATCAGCCCCAGCATTTT
.	.	TRBV14	TRBJ2-5	CASSHHGRETQYF	TGTGCCAGCAGCCATCATGGGAGAGAGACCCAGTACTTC
TRBD1	.	TRBV5-8	TRBJ2-2	CASRGPGQENTGELFF	TGTGCCAGCAGGGGACCGGGACAGGAGAACACCGGGGAGCTGTTTTTT
.	many	TRBV7-6	TRBJ1-1	CASSFNENTEAFF	TGTGCCAGCAGCTTTAATGAGAACACTGAAGCTTTCTTT
.	many	TRBV7-9	TRBJ2-7	CASSLSLSYEQYF	TGTGCCAGCAGCTTATCCCTATCCTACGAGCAGTACTTC
.	many	TRBV24-1	TRBJ2-1	CATSAQPGYNEQFF	TGTGCCACCAGTGCTCAACCAGGATACAATGAGCAGTTCTTC